This TCR beta chain was documented in a study of blood T cell repertoires in COVID-19. The trim removed 0 bases at V and 2 bases at J, leaving 3 bases unmatched. Germline assignment: CDR1 MNHNS and CDR2 SASEGT. CDR3 length equals 15 residues. Authors' data handling: Reference gene primer amplification gave nucleated cell count estimates. Method: immunoSEQ multiplex PCR; TCRdb's copy keeps in-frame clones and lacks some. V, J and clone size were drawn from that table, and D and trimming were deduced from the DNA. The profile shows under 300,000 clones, approximately 86% of them singletons. Participants were aged roughly 18 to 90 years from about 25 US areas. Cohorts were assigned according to the clinical history that participants reported.

The receptor's source is a woman under 40 with acute COVID-19. The V and J genes are TRBV6-1 and TRBJ1-2, with 7 bases identical to TRBD1. Sequences were obtained from PBMCs or T cells enriched from blood (not recorded which). The CDR3 sequence is CASSEAIQGNYGYTF. The DNA for the CDR3 is TGTGCCAGCAGTGAAGCCATACAGGGGAACTATGGCTACACCTTC.